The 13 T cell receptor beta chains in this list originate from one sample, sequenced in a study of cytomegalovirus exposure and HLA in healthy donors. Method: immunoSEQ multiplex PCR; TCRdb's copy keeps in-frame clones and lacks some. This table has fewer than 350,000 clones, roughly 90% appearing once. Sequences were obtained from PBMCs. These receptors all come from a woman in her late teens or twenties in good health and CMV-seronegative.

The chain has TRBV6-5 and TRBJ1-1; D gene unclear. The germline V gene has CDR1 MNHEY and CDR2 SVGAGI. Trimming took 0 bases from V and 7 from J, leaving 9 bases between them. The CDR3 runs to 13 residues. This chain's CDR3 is CASSYSNAGEAFF. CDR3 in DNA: TGTGCCAGCAGTTACTCGAATGCGGGTGAAGCTTTCTTT.

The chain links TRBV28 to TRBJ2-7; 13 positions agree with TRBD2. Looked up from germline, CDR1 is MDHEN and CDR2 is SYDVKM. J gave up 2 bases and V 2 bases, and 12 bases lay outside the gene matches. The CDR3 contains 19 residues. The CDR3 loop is CASSLRLAGGGATTYEQYF. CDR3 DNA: TGTGCCAGCAGTTTAAGACTAGCGGGAGGCGGGGCGACTACCTACGAGCAGTACTTC.

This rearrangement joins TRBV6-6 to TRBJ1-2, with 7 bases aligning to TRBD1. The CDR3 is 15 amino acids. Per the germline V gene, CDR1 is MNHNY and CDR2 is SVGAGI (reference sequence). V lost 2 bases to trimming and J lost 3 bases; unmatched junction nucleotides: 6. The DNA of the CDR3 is TGTGCCAGCAGTTACCCAAGCGACAGGGACTATGGCTACACCTTC. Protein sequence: CASSYPSDRDYGYTF.

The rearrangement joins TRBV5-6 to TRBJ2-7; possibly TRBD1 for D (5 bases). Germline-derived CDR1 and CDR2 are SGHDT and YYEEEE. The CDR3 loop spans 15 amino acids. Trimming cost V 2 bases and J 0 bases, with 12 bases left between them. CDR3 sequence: CASSFGASSSYEQYF. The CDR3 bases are TGTGCCAGCAGCTTTGGGGCCTCGAGCTCCTACGAGCAGTACTTC.

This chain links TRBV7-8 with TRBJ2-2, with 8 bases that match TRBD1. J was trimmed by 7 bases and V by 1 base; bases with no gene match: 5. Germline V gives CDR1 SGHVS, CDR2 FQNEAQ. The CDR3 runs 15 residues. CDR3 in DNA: TGTGCCAGCAGCTTAGACAGGGGGTCTGGCGGGGAGCTGTTTTTT. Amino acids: CASSLDRGSGGELFF.

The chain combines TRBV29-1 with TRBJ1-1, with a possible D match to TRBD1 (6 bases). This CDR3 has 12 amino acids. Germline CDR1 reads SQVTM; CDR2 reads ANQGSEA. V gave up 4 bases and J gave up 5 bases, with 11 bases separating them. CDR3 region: CSVGGGQTEAFF. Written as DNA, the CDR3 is TGCAGCGTTGGAGGGGGTCAGACTGAAGCTTTCTTT.

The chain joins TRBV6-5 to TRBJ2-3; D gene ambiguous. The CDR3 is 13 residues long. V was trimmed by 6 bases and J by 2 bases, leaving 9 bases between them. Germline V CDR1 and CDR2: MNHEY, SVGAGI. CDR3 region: CASRQLITDTQYF. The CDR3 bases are TGTGCCAGCAGACAGCTAATCACAGATACGCAGTATTTT.

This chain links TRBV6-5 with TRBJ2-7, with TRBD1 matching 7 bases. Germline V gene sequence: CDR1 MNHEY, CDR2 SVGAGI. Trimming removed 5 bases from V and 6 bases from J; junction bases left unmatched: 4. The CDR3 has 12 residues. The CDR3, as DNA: TGTGCCAGCAGTCTCGACAGGGTCGAGCAGTACTTC. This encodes CASSLDRVEQYF.

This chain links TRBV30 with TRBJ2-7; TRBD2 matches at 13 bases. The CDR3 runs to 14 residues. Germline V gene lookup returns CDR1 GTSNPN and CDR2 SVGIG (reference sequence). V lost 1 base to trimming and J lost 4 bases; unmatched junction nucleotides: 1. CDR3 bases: TGTGCCTGGAGTGGGACTAGCGGGAGTTACGAGCAGTACTTC. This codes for CAWSGTSGSYEQYF. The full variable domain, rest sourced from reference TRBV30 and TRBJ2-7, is SQTIHQWPATLVQPVGSPLSLECTVEGTSNPNLYWYRQAAGRGLQLLFYSVGIGQISSEVPQNLSASRPQDRQFILSSKKLLLSDSGFYLCAWSGTSGSYEQYFGPGTRLTVT.

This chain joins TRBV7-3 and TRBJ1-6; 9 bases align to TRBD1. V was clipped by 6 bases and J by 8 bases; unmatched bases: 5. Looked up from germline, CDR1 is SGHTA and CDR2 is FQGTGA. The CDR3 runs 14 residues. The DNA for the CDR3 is TGTGCCAGCAGTGAAACAGGGGGCTATTCACCCCTCCACTTT. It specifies CASSETGGYSPLHF.

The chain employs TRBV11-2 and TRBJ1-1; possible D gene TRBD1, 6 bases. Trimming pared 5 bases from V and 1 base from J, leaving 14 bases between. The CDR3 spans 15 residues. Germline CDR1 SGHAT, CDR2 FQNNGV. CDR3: CASSPRGRGNTEAFF. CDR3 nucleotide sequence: TGTGCCAGCAGCCCTCGTGGCAGGGGGAACACTGAAGCTTTCTTT.

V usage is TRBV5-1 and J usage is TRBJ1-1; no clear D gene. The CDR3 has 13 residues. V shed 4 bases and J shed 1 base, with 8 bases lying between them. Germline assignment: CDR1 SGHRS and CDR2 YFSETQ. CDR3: CASSMATNTEAFF. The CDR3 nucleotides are TGCGCCAGCAGCATGGCTACGAACACTGAAGCTTTCTTT.

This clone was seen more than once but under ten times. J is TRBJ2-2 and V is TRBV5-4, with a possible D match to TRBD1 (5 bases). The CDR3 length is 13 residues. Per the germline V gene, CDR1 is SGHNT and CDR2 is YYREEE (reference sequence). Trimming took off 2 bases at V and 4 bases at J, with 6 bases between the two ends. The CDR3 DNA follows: TGTGCCAGCAGCTTTAGGGGCACCGGGGAGCTGTTTTTT. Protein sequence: CASSFRGTGELFF.